The 16 T cell receptor beta chains reported below all come from one sample, sequenced in a study of blood T cell repertoires in COVID-19. Using immunoSEQ multiplex PCR, the repertoire was profiled, and TCRdb retains in-frame clones only, with some absent. The sample has about 150,000 clones, 75% to 85% seen once. Sequencing was performed on peripheral blood. These receptors were taken from a man in his sixties with acute or convalescent COVID-19.

CDR3 nucleotides: TGCAGCGTCCGACAGGGGGAGGGGACGCAGTATTTT. Amino acids: CSVRQGEGTQYF. The chain joins TRBV29-1 to TRBJ2-3, with 9 bases aligning to TRBD1. V lost 6 bases and J lost 9; bases outside the gene matches: 7. The CDR3 is 12 amino acids. In germline, CDR1 is SQVTM, CDR2 ANQGSEA.

CDR3 bases: TGTGCCAGCAGCGTAGAGGGGACTAGCTACGAGCAGTACTTC. Its protein product is CASSVEGTSYEQYF. V is TRBV9 and J is TRBJ2-7, with 8 bases aligning to TRBD2. Trimming removed 0 bases from V and 3 bases from J; junction bases left unmatched: 2. The germline V gene has CDR1 SGDLS and CDR2 YYNGEE. CDR3 length equals 14 residues.

This sequence joins TRBV7-8 and TRBJ2-1, with 11 bases matching TRBD2. V shed 2 bases, J shed 3 bases, and the junction held 3 bases outside the gene matches. Germline V gives CDR1 SGHVS, CDR2 FQNEAQ. The CDR3 has 16 amino acids. CDR3 bases: TGTGCCAGCAGCTTACTTCTAGCGGGGGGCTACAATGAGCAGTTCTTC. It translates to CASSLLLAGGYNEQFF.

The genes are TRBV7-9 and TRBJ1-6, with D perhaps matching TRBD1 (6 bases). This CDR3 is 13 amino acids long. V was trimmed by 3 bases and J by 7 bases, leaving 7 bases between them. Germline lookup yields CDR1 SEHNR and CDR2 FQNEAQ (reference sequence). The CDR3 region is CASSFDRNSPLHF. The DNA for the CDR3 is TGTGCCAGCAGCTTCGACAGGAATTCACCCCTCCACTTT. Looking up the rest from reference TRBV7-9 and TRBJ1-6 gives the full variable domain: DTGVSQNPRHKITKRGQNVTFRCDPISEHNRLYWYRQTLGQGPEFLTYFQNEAQLEKSRLLSDRFSAERPKGSFSTLEIQRTEQGDSAMYLCASSFDRNSPLHFGNGTRLTVT.

The chain has TRBV7-9 and TRBJ2-1; 15 positions match TRBD2. Germline V gene lookup returns CDR1 SEHNR and CDR2 FQNEAQ (reference sequence). The ends lost 0 bases at V and 8 bases at J; junction bases unmatched: 5. The CDR3 has 17 residues. DNA of the CDR3: TGTGCCAGCAGCTTAGCGCGGACTAGCGGGAGGGCGGATGAGCAGTTCTTC. It codes for CASSLARTSGRADEQFF.

This chain uses TRBV6-5 with TRBJ1-1; tentative D call: TRBD1 (6 bases). V was trimmed by 2 bases and J by 12 bases, leaving 16 bases between them. Per the germline V gene, CDR1 is MNHEY and CDR2 is SVGAGI. CDR3 length: 13 amino acids. CDR3: CASSYGGDMGTFF. CDR3 nucleotides: TGTGCCAGCAGTTACGGGGGGGACATGGGGACTTTCTTT.

The V gene is TRBV15, the J gene TRBJ1-2; 8 bases agree with TRBD1. The CDR3 spans 17 residues. The ends lost 5 bases at V and 2 bases at J; junction bases unmatched: 13. Germline V gene sequence: CDR1 LNHNV, CDR2 YYDKDF (reference sequence). CDR3 nucleotide sequence: TGTGCCACCAGCCTAGGGACAGGCGCCGCGAGAAACTATGGCTACACCTTC. It codes for CATSLGTGAARNYGYTF. Full variable domain (rest looked up from reference TRBV15 and TRBJ1-2): DAMVIQNPRYQVTQFGKPVTLSCSQTLNHNVMYWYQQKSSQAPKLLFHYYDKDFNNEADTPDNFQSRRPNTSFCFLDIRSPGLGDTAMYLCATSLGTGAARNYGYTFGSGTRLTVV.

The CDR3 loop is CASTLDRATGELFF. In DNA form, the CDR3 reads TGTGCCAGCACCCTAGACAGGGCCACCGGGGAGCTGTTTTTT. This chain links TRBV7-9 with TRBJ2-2; 7 nucleotides match TRBD1. The V segment lost 7 bases and the J segment 4 bases; nucleotides outside the gene matches: 6. Per the germline V gene, CDR1 is SEHNR and CDR2 is FQNEAQ (reference sequence). This CDR3 has 14 amino acids. The full variable domain, rest sourced from reference TRBV7-9 and TRBJ2-2, is DTGVSQNPRHKITKRGQNVTFRCDPISEHNRLYWYRQTLGQGPEFLTYFQNEAQLEKSRLLSDRFSAERPKGSFSTLEIQRTEQGDSAMYLCASTLDRATGELFFGEGSRLTVL.

The CDR3 DNA follows: TGTGCCAGCAGCGTAGAGGGGTATGGCTACACCTTC. This encodes CASSVEGYGYTF. The chain joins TRBV9 to TRBJ1-2; D possibly corresponds to TRBD1 (5 bases). V was trimmed by 0 bases and J by 5 bases, leaving 5 bases between them. This CDR3 spans 12 amino acids. Germline V gives CDR1 SGDLS, CDR2 YYNGEE. Full variable domain (rest looked up from reference TRBV9 and TRBJ1-2): DSGVTQTPKHLITATGQRVTLRCSPRSGDLSVYWYQQSLDQGLQFLIQYYNGEERAKGNILERFSAQQFPDLHSELNLSSLELGDSALYFCASSVEGYGYTFGSGTRLTVV.

This clone was found once. This rearrangement joins TRBV3-1 (or the pseudogene TRBV3-2) to TRBJ2-3, with 7 nucleotides matching TRBD1. Germline trimming cut 5 bases from V and 4 bases from J; bases unmatched to any gene: 9. This CDR3 region has 15 residues. Germline assignment: CDR1 LGHDT and CDR2 YNNKEL (reference sequence). The CDR3 bases are TGTGCCAGCAGCACCCTGGTGAGGGGGCCAGATACGCAGTATTTT. The encoded protein is CASSTLVRGPDTQYF.

The rearrangement uses TRBV6-5 and TRBJ1-2; TRBD1 aligns across 8 bases. J lost 4 bases, V lost 5 bases, and 6 bases had no gene match. The germline V gene has CDR1 MNHEY and CDR2 SVGAGI. The CDR3 runs to 14 residues. This CDR3 is CASSRAGGSYGYTF. Written as DNA, the CDR3 is TGTGCCAGCAGTAGGGCAGGGGGCAGCTATGGCTACACCTTC.

The chain is built from TRBV7-2 and TRBJ2-2, with 8 positions matching TRBD1. J gave up 1 base and V 5 bases, and 9 bases lay outside the gene matches. There are 17 residues in the CDR3. Germline V gene data show CDR1 as SGHTA and CDR2 as FQGNSA. Here the CDR3 reads CASSPLAGTGNTGELFF. The CDR3 region has the DNA TGTGCCAGCAGCCCCCTGGCCGGGACAGGGAACACCGGGGAGCTGTTTTTT.

This clone was recorded only once. This chain links TRBV25-1 with TRBJ2-7; 8 nucleotides line up with TRBD2. The CDR3 has 15 amino acids. V shed 3 bases and J 0 bases; nucleotides not matched to a gene: 4. In germline, CDR1 is MGHDK, CDR2 SYGVNS. The CDR3 sequence is CASSDGGANSYEQYF. For the CDR3, the DNA is TGTGCCAGCAGTGACGGGGGGGCTAACTCCTACGAGCAGTACTTC.

This sequence joins TRBV4-2 and TRBJ1-4; possible D gene TRBD1, 5 bases. The germline V and J ends were trimmed by 4 bases and 4 bases, with 13 bases remaining between them. The CDR3 has 15 amino acids. Germline loops: CDR1 LGHNA, CDR2 YNFKEQ. CDR3: CASSPSAGFNEKLFF. As DNA, the CDR3 is TGTGCCAGCAGCCCTTCAGCAGGGTTTAATGAAAAACTGTTTTTT.

The rearrangement joins TRBV9 to TRBJ2-5; D is possibly TRBD1 (7 bases). The germline gives CDR1 SGDLS, CDR2 YYNGEE. V lost 0 bases and J lost 7, with 13 bases in between. This CDR3 is built from 14 residues. The CDR3 sequence is CASSVVQGGATQYF. The CDR3 bases are TGTGCCAGCAGCGTAGTCCAGGGGGGAGCGACCCAGTACTTC.

The table lists this clone with a count of one. The chain recombines TRBV12-3 or TRBV12-4 with TRBJ2-5, with a possible D match to TRBD2 (6 bases). V lost 2 bases and J lost 5, with 9 bases in between. The CDR3 runs to 13 residues. CDR3 DNA sequence: TGTGCCAGCAGTTTATACCTAGCGGAGACCCAGTACTTC. It specifies CASSLYLAETQYF.